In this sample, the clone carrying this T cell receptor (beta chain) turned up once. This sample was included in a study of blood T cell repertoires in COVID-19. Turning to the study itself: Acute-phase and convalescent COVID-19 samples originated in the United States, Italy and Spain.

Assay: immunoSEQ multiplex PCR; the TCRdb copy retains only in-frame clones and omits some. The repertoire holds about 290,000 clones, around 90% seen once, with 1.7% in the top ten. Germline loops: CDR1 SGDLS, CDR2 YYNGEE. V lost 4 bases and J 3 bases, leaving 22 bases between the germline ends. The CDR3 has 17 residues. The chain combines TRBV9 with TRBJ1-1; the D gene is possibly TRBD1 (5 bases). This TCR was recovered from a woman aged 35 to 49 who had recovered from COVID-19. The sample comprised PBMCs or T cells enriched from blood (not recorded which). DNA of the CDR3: TGTGCCAGCAGCTCCCCTTCCATCGGGACGGGGGACACTGAAGCTTTCTTT. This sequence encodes CASSSPSIGTGDTEAFF.